This T cell receptor beta chain comes out of a study of OX40 agonist ivuxolimab in advanced cancers. Study as a whole: In this trial design, patients received ivuxolimab intravenously at 0.01 to 10 mg/kg every 2 weeks.

Assay: immunoSEQ multiplex PCR; the TCRdb copy retains only in-frame clones and omits some. The table has about 96,000 clones, roughly four fifths seen once. The material was CD4+ or CD8+ T cells sorted from blood, obtained in a trial of the OX40 agonist ivuxolimab. The source of this sequence is an adult with an advanced solid tumor such as melanoma, head and neck, liver or kidney cancer.

The CDR3 DNA is TGTGCCAGCAGCGTAGCCCCGGGGGGTATCTCATCTAATGAGCAGTTCTTC. Amino acid sequence: CASSVAPGGISSNEQFF. The J gene is TRBJ2-1, the V gene TRBV9, with 7 bases matching TRBD2. The CDR3 is 17 residues long. The V and J ends lost 0 bases and 7 bases, in that order; junction bases with no gene match: 13. Germline assignment: CDR1 SGDLS and CDR2 YYNGEE.